This TCR beta chain was identified in a study of control samples from healthy donors and cancer patients. Method: immunoSEQ multiplex PCR; TCRdb's copy keeps in-frame clones and lacks some. The sample carries about 130,000 clones, under 95% recorded once. This clone has just one count. V lost 1 base and J lost 4; bases outside the gene matches: 4. The CDR3 spans 15 residues. Germline CDR1 LGHNA, CDR2 YSLEER. The TCR was taken from a man aged 50 to 60 with head and neck cancer. The chain combines TRBV4-3 with TRBJ2-5; the match to TRBD1 covers 9 bases. The sequenced sample was PBMCs. Here the CDR3 reads CASSQGVTGGETQYF. The CDR3 bases are TGCGCCAGCAGCCAAGGAGTGACAGGGGGAGAGACCCAGTACTTC.